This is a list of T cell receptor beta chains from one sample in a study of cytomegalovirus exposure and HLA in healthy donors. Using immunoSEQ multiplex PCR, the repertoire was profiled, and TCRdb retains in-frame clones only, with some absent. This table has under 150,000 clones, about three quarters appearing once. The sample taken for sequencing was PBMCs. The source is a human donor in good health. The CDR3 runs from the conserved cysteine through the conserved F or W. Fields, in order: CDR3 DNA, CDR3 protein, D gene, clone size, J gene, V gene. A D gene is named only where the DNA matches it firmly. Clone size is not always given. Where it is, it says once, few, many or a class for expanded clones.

CDR3nt: TGTGCCAGCAGGAGACTAGCGGGAGGGCTCTACGAGCAGTACTTC
CDR3aa: CASRRLAGGLYEQYF
d_gene: TRBD2
abundance: .
j_gene: TRBJ2-7
v_gene: TRBV2

CDR3nt: TGCGCCAGCAGCCCTAGACTAGCGGGAGGGCCCTACAATGAGCAGTTCTTC
CDR3aa: CASSPRLAGGPYNEQFF
d_gene: TRBD2
abundance: .
j_gene: TRBJ2-1
v_gene: TRBV4-1

CDR3nt: TGTGCCAGCAGTGGGACAGGGGCCCGCTATGGCTACACCTTC
CDR3aa: CASSGTGARYGYTF
d_gene: TRBD1
abundance: once
j_gene: TRBJ1-2
v_gene: TRBV6-6

CDR3nt: TGTGCCAGCAATCCGCGGGAGACTAAAGTATGCTACGAGCAGTACTTC
CDR3aa: CASNPRETKVCYEQYF
d_gene: TRBD2
abundance: few
j_gene: TRBJ2-7
v_gene: TRBV7-3

CDR3nt: TGTGCCAGCAGCCAAGAGGGGACAGTTTACAATGAGCAGTTCTTC
CDR3aa: CASSQEGTVYNEQFF
d_gene: TRBD1
abundance: .
j_gene: TRBJ2-1
v_gene: TRBV4-2

CDR3nt: TGTGCCAGCAGCTTGGACGGGATCAAAGATACGCAGTATTTT
CDR3aa: CASSLDGIKDTQYF
d_gene: .
abundance: .
j_gene: TRBJ2-3
v_gene: TRBV5-6

CDR3nt: TGTGCCAGCAGCCCTCAGGGTTCCGGGGCCAACGTCCTGACTTTC
CDR3aa: CASSPQGSGANVLTF
d_gene: .
abundance: .
j_gene: TRBJ2-6
v_gene: TRBV7-9

CDR3nt: TGCAGCGTTGATCCAGGGCTCTATGGCTACACCTTC
CDR3aa: CSVDPGLYGYTF
d_gene: .
abundance: .
j_gene: TRBJ1-2
v_gene: TRBV29-1

CDR3nt: TGCGCCAGCAGCTTGGAATTCGGGAACACTGAAGCTTTCTTT
CDR3aa: CASSLEFGNTEAFF
d_gene: .
abundance: .
j_gene: TRBJ1-1
v_gene: TRBV5-1

CDR3nt: TGTGCCAGCAGCTTAATGGATGGCAGGGGAGACGAAAAACTGTTTTTT
CDR3aa: CASSLMDGRGDEKLFF
d_gene: .
abundance: .
j_gene: TRBJ1-4
v_gene: TRBV7-6

CDR3nt: TGTGCCAGCAGCTTGCCCGCGGAAAACACCGGGGAGCTGTTTTTT
CDR3aa: CASSLPAENTGELFF
d_gene: .
abundance: .
j_gene: TRBJ2-2
v_gene: TRBV5-6

CDR3nt: TGCAGCGTTTCCCGGACAGGGGTTGATGGCTACACCTTC
CDR3aa: CSVSRTGVDGYTF
d_gene: TRBD1
abundance: .
j_gene: TRBJ1-2
v_gene: TRBV29-1

CDR3nt: TGTGCCAGCAGCCTAGGAGACAGACTCTACGAGCAGTACTTC
CDR3aa: CASSLGDRLYEQYF
d_gene: .
abundance: .
j_gene: TRBJ2-7
v_gene: TRBV7-6

CDR3nt: TGTGCCAGCTCAGCAGGGGGCGTGATAAACACTGAAGCTTTCTTT
CDR3aa: CASSAGGVINTEAFF
d_gene: TRBD1
abundance: once
j_gene: TRBJ1-1
v_gene: TRBV18

CDR3nt: TGTGCCTGGAGTAGAGGCCCCACGGGACAGGGAGATGGAAAGCAGTTCTTC
CDR3aa: CAWSRGPTGQGDGKQFF
d_gene: TRBD1
abundance: .
j_gene: TRBJ2-1
v_gene: TRBV30

CDR3nt: TGTGCCAGCAGTTTGGGAGCAAATTCACCCCTCCACTTT
CDR3aa: CASSLGANSPLHF
d_gene: .
abundance: .
j_gene: TRBJ1-6
v_gene: TRBV27

CDR3nt: TGTGCCAGCACCAACCCCGGGTCGTCTTTCTATGGCTACACCTTC
CDR3aa: CASTNPGSSFYGYTF
d_gene: .
abundance: few
j_gene: TRBJ1-2
v_gene: TRBV5-4

CDR3nt: TGTGCCAGCAGTGTTGAACAGTGGTCCCAGTACTTC
CDR3aa: CASSVEQWSQYF
d_gene: .
abundance: .
j_gene: TRBJ2-5
v_gene: TRBV2

CDR3nt: TGTGCCAGCAGTTTTGGCGGGACAGGGGGCACAGATACGCAGTATTTT
CDR3aa: CASSFGGTGGTDTQYF
d_gene: TRBD1
abundance: .
j_gene: TRBJ2-3
v_gene: TRBV6-6

CDR3nt: TGTGCCAGCCGGGACAGTAGCTCCTACGAGCAGTACTTC
CDR3aa: CASRDSSSYEQYF
d_gene: TRBD1
abundance: .
j_gene: TRBJ2-7
v_gene: TRBV27

CDR3nt: TGCGCCAGCAGCCTAAGGACATGGGCGGTCTCTGAAGCTTTCTTT
CDR3aa: CASSLRTWAVSEAFF
d_gene: .
abundance: .
j_gene: TRBJ1-1
v_gene: TRBV4-1

CDR3nt: TGTGCCACCAGCGTTCGACTAGCGGGAGGAGAGACCCAGTACTTC
CDR3aa: CATSVRLAGGETQYF
d_gene: TRBD2
abundance: .
j_gene: TRBJ2-5
v_gene: TRBV15

CDR3nt: TGTGCCAGTAGTATGGACAGGGGGACGACTAATGAAAAACTGTTTTTT
CDR3aa: CASSMDRGTTNEKLFF
d_gene: TRBD1
abundance: few
j_gene: TRBJ1-4
v_gene: TRBV19

CDR3nt: TGTGCCAGCAGTTTAGGATGGGGACAGGGGGCGACGGAGCCCCAGCATTTT
CDR3aa: CASSLGWGQGATEPQHF
d_gene: TRBD1
abundance: .
j_gene: TRBJ1-5
v_gene: TRBV28

CDR3nt: TGTGCCAGCAGTTGGCCGCTAAGCGGGGGGGCCGTCCCAGATACGCAGTATTTT
CDR3aa: CASSWPLSGGAVPDTQYF
d_gene: TRBD2
abundance: .
j_gene: TRBJ2-3
v_gene: TRBV27

CDR3nt: TGCAGCGTATCTCGGACAGGCATGAACACTGAAGCTTTCTTT
CDR3aa: CSVSRTGMNTEAFF
d_gene: TRBD1
abundance: .
j_gene: TRBJ1-1
v_gene: TRBV29-1

CDR3nt: TGTGCCAGCAGTGAAGCGCGCGGGACCCTTGGGGGCTACACCTTC
CDR3aa: CASSEARGTLGGYTF
d_gene: .
abundance: .
j_gene: TRBJ1-2
v_gene: TRBV6-1

CDR3nt: TGTGCCAGCAGTGAGGGGACAGGGCCACCCTACGAGCAGTACTTC
CDR3aa: CASSEGTGPPYEQYF
d_gene: TRBD1
abundance: .
j_gene: TRBJ2-7
v_gene: TRBV6-1

CDR3nt: TGTGCCAGTAGTATAGACGTGACTAGAGATACGCAGTATTTT
CDR3aa: CASSIDVTRDTQYF
d_gene: .
abundance: .
j_gene: TRBJ2-3
v_gene: TRBV19

CDR3nt: TGTGCCAGCAGCTTATGGGACAGGGAATACGAGCAGTACTTC
CDR3aa: CASSLWDREYEQYF
d_gene: TRBD1
abundance: .
j_gene: TRBJ2-7
v_gene: TRBV7-9

CDR3nt: TGTGCCAGCAGCGCCATAGCGGGAGACACCTACGAGCAGTACTTC
CDR3aa: CASSAIAGDTYEQYF
d_gene: TRBD2
abundance: .
j_gene: TRBJ2-7
v_gene: TRBV7-8

CDR3nt: TGTGCCAGCAGTGCTTGGACAGGGGCGATGGGTGAAGCTTTCTTT
CDR3aa: CASSAWTGAMGEAFF
d_gene: TRBD1
abundance: .
j_gene: TRBJ1-1
v_gene: TRBV25-1

CDR3nt: TGTGCCAGCAGCCCCACAGGGAACAATGAGCAGTTCTTC
CDR3aa: CASSPTGNNEQFF
d_gene: .
abundance: .
j_gene: TRBJ2-1
v_gene: TRBV13

CDR3nt: TGTGCCAGCAGTTGGCAGGGGGGTGGCGGTGGAAACACCATATATTTT
CDR3aa: CASSWQGGGGGNTIYF
d_gene: TRBD1
abundance: once
j_gene: TRBJ1-3
v_gene: TRBV28

CDR3nt: TGTGCCAGCAGTTGGACAGGGCAAAGTGAAAAACTGTTTTTT
CDR3aa: CASSWTGQSEKLFF
d_gene: TRBD1
abundance: .
j_gene: TRBJ1-4
v_gene: TRBV11-2

CDR3nt: TGTGCCAGCAGCTCCTGGACTAGCGGGAGTTCAGATACGCAGTATTTT
CDR3aa: CASSSWTSGSSDTQYF
d_gene: TRBD2
abundance: once
j_gene: TRBJ2-3
v_gene: TRBV7-9

CDR3nt: TGTGCCAGTCGGCGCGACAGGGTTGACAATGAGCAGTTCTTC
CDR3aa: CASRRDRVDNEQFF
d_gene: TRBD1
abundance: .
j_gene: TRBJ2-1
v_gene: TRBV7-8

CDR3nt: TGTGCCAGCAGCTATCAGGGGCACAGCCCCTACGAGCAGTACTTC
CDR3aa: CASSYQGHSPYEQYF
d_gene: .
abundance: .
j_gene: TRBJ2-7
v_gene: TRBV7-9

CDR3nt: TGCGCCAGCAGGGACTCCCGGCGGAATGAAAAACTGTTTTTT
CDR3aa: CASRDSRRNEKLFF
d_gene: .
abundance: once
j_gene: TRBJ1-4
v_gene: TRBV10-2

CDR3nt: TGTGCCAGAAGCTTGGACAGCGGGAGGGCCACGGACGAGCAGTACTTC
CDR3aa: CARSLDSGRATDEQYF
d_gene: TRBD2
abundance: .
j_gene: TRBJ2-7
v_gene: TRBV5-3

CDR3nt: TGTGCCAGCAGTTTCAAGCGGGTCCCCTCCTACGAGCAGTACTTC
CDR3aa: CASSFKRVPSYEQYF
d_gene: .
abundance: .
j_gene: TRBJ2-7
v_gene: TRBV27

CDR3nt: TGTGCCAGCTCGGGTCAGAGCACAGATACGCAGTATTTT
CDR3aa: CASSGQSTDTQYF
d_gene: .
abundance: .
j_gene: TRBJ2-3
v_gene: TRBV2

CDR3nt: TGCGCCAGCAGCCAAGCAGGAGGGGACTATGGCTACACCTTC
CDR3aa: CASSQAGGDYGYTF
d_gene: .
abundance: .
j_gene: TRBJ1-2
v_gene: TRBV4-1

CDR3nt: TGTGCCAGCAGCTTAACAGGGTCGGACACTGAAGCTTTCTTT
CDR3aa: CASSLTGSDTEAFF
d_gene: .
abundance: .
j_gene: TRBJ1-1
v_gene: TRBV7-9

CDR3nt: TGTGCCAGCAGCCCTAGGGACTACAATGGGAATGAGCAGTTCTTC
CDR3aa: CASSPRDYNGNEQFF
d_gene: TRBD2
abundance: .
j_gene: TRBJ2-1
v_gene: TRBV11-3

CDR3nt: TGTGCCAGTACCCTCCTGCTAGGCTTCTCCACCGGGGAGCTGTTTTTT
CDR3aa: CASTLLLGFSTGELFF
d_gene: .
abundance: .
j_gene: TRBJ2-2
v_gene: TRBV19

CDR3nt: TGTGCCAGCAGCTTACTAGCCCACCTGACTGCAGATACGCAGTATTTT
CDR3aa: CASSLLAHLTADTQYF
d_gene: .
abundance: .
j_gene: TRBJ2-3
v_gene: TRBV7-6

CDR3nt: TGTGCCAGCAGCCCACCGGGACTAGCGGGACTCGCCTACGAGCAGTACTTC
CDR3aa: CASSPPGLAGLAYEQYF
d_gene: TRBD2
abundance: once
j_gene: TRBJ2-7
v_gene: TRBV7-2

CDR3nt: TGTGCCAGCAGTGCGCACAGGGTAGGTGTGTTT
CDR3aa: CASSAHRVGVF
d_gene: .
abundance: few
j_gene: TRBJ1-4
v_gene: TRBV25-1

CDR3nt: TGTGCCAGCAGCTCCCACAGATCCATGAACACTGAAGCTTTCTTT
CDR3aa: CASSSHRSMNTEAFF
d_gene: .
abundance: once
j_gene: TRBJ1-1
v_gene: TRBV7-2

CDR3nt: TGTGCCAGCAGGCGGACTACGTCGGGCACAGATACGCAGTATTTT
CDR3aa: CASRRTTSGTDTQYF
d_gene: .
abundance: few
j_gene: TRBJ2-3
v_gene: TRBV6-1

CDR3nt: TGTGCCAGCAGTTTGGCAGGAAACACTGAAGCTTTCTTT
CDR3aa: CASSLAGNTEAFF
d_gene: .
abundance: few
j_gene: TRBJ1-1
v_gene: TRBV27

CDR3nt: TGCGCCACCACGGACAGGGCCTATGGCTACACCTTC
CDR3aa: CATTDRAYGYTF
d_gene: TRBD1
abundance: few
j_gene: TRBJ1-2
v_gene: TRBV4-1

CDR3nt: TGTGCCAGCAGCTTAGGGCGGGATTCTCTAATATTT
CDR3aa: CASSLGRDSLIF
d_gene: .
abundance: .
j_gene: TRBJ1-1
v_gene: TRBV11-3

CDR3nt: TGTGCCAGCAGTGATGCGTCAGCGGCCTACGAGCAGTACTTC
CDR3aa: CASSDASAAYEQYF
d_gene: .
abundance: .
j_gene: TRBJ2-7
v_gene: TRBV25-1

CDR3nt: TGTGCTAGCAGCTTACAGACCGGGACAGGGAGAGAGACCCAGTACTTC
CDR3aa: CASSLQTGTGRETQYF
d_gene: TRBD1
abundance: .
j_gene: TRBJ2-5
v_gene: TRBV7-7

CDR3nt: TGTGCCAGCAGTCAGGAGGGTGCCGAGACCCAGTACTTC
CDR3aa: CASSQEGAETQYF
d_gene: .
abundance: .
j_gene: TRBJ2-5
v_gene: TRBV28

CDR3nt: TGTGCCAGCAGCTTGGTAGGGGTTAGTGGCTACACCTTC
CDR3aa: CASSLVGVSGYTF
d_gene: .
abundance: .
j_gene: TRBJ1-2
v_gene: TRBV7-8